This TCR beta chain comes out of a study of blood T cell repertoires in COVID-19. Study background: Samples came from the United States, Italy and Spain, spanning acute and convalescent COVID-19.

With V trimmed by 4 bases and J by 5 bases, 7 bases remained unmatched. This CDR3 is 16 amino acids long. Germline values: CDR1 MGHDK, CDR2 SYGVNS. Assay used: immunoSEQ multiplex PCR; TCRdb lists only in-frame clones, some missing. The repertoire has roughly 300,000 clones, 83% of them found once; the top ten carry 9.4%. The clonotype originates from a woman in her 50s who had recovered from COVID-19. The sequencing input was peripheral blood. The rearrangement links TRBV25-1 to TRBJ2-2; 10 nucleotides agree with TRBD1. Here the CDR3 DNA reads TGTGCCAGCAGTGCTCCGGGACAGGGGAATACCGGGGAGCTGTTTTTT. Translating it yields CASSAPGQGNTGELFF.